A selection of T cell receptor beta chains follows, all from one sample in a study of cytomegalovirus exposure and HLA in healthy donors. The data were produced by immunoSEQ multiplex PCR, yet TCRdb's version contains in-frame clones alone and is incomplete. The table lists about 190,000 clones, 87% of them singletons, with roughly 1.3% in the top ten. Sequenced input: PBMCs. The receptor set was obtained from a man aged 30-40 years in good health and CMV-seronegative. The CDR3 runs from the conserved cysteine through the conserved F or W. A D gene is named only where the DNA matches it firmly. Only part of the rows carry a size: once, few, many, or a class if the clone is expanded.

abundance: .; j_gene: TRBJ1-1; d_gene: TRBD1; v_gene: TRBV6-5; CDR3aa: CASSYLGQSTEAFF; CDR3nt: TGTGCCAGCAGTTACTTGGGACAGTCCACTGAAGCTTTCTTT
abundance: once; j_gene: TRBJ1-1; d_gene: TRBD1; v_gene: TRBV2; CDR3aa: CASRGQGNTEAFF; CDR3nt: TGTGCCAGCAGGGGACAGGGGAACACTGAAGCTTTCTTT
abundance: .; j_gene: TRBJ2-2; d_gene: TRBD2; v_gene: TRBV28; CDR3aa: CASSSHSSSGSADTGELFF; CDR3nt: TGTGCCAGCAGTTCCCACTCCTCTAGCGGGAGTGCCGACACCGGGGAGCTGTTTTTT
abundance: .; j_gene: TRBJ1-1; d_gene: .; v_gene: TRBV28; CDR3aa: CASSFPLGSRGAAEAFF; CDR3nt: TGTGCCAGCAGTTTTCCCCTCGGGTCTAGAGGTGCCGCTGAAGCTTTCTTT
abundance: .; j_gene: TRBJ2-1; d_gene: TRBD1; v_gene: TRBV6-5; CDR3aa: CASSDGQAREQFF; CDR3nt: TGTGCCAGCAGTGATGGACAGGCGCGGGAGCAGTTCTTC
abundance: .; j_gene: TRBJ2-4; d_gene: .; v_gene: TRBV19; CDR3aa: CASSMGGGTKNIQYF; CDR3nt: TGTGCCAGTAGTATGGGAGGAGGGACCAAAAACATTCAGTACTTC
abundance: .; j_gene: TRBJ2-7; d_gene: .; v_gene: TRBV6-6; CDR3aa: CASSYSPASSRYEQYF; CDR3nt: TGTGCCAGCAGTTACTCGCCGGCTAGCTCTAGGTACGAGCAGTACTTC
abundance: .; j_gene: TRBJ2-7; d_gene: .; v_gene: TRBV6-6; CDR3aa: CASSPPGDSDEQYF; CDR3nt: TGTGCCAGCAGCCCACCCGGGGATAGCGACGAGCAGTACTTC
abundance: .; j_gene: TRBJ2-5; d_gene: .; v_gene: TRBV9; CDR3aa: CASSSRERIQYF; CDR3nt: TGTGCCAGCAGCTCCCGCGAGCGGATTCAGTACTTC
abundance: .; j_gene: TRBJ1-5; d_gene: .; v_gene: TRBV28; CDR3aa: CASSLGAVRVDQPQHF; CDR3nt: TGTGCCAGCAGTTTAGGTGCGGTACGGGTCGATCAGCCCCAGCATTTT
abundance: .; j_gene: TRBJ2-7; d_gene: TRBD2; v_gene: TRBV27; CDR3aa: CASSLSPGTSVYEQYF; CDR3nt: TGTGCCAGCAGTTTATCCCCCGGGACTAGCGTCTACGAGCAGTACTTC
abundance: .; j_gene: TRBJ1-5; d_gene: .; v_gene: TRBV7-9; CDR3aa: CASSRTERGGQPQHF; CDR3nt: TGTGCCAGCAGCCGGACGGAGAGAGGAGGTCAGCCCCAGCATTTT
abundance: .; j_gene: TRBJ2-5; d_gene: TRBD2; v_gene: TRBV6-8; CDR3aa: CASSHSELLAEEQETQYF; CDR3nt: TGTGCCAGCAGTCACTCTGAATTACTAGCGGAAGAACAAGAGACCCAGTACTTC
abundance: .; j_gene: TRBJ2-5; d_gene: TRBD2; v_gene: TRBV28; CDR3aa: CASSSHGGLQETQYF; CDR3nt: TGTGCCAGCAGTTCCCACGGGGGACTACAAGAGACCCAGTACTTC
abundance: .; j_gene: TRBJ1-1; d_gene: .; v_gene: TRBV27; CDR3aa: CASSTLRDYTLAFF; CDR3nt: TGTGCCAGCAGTACCCTCCGGGACTATACGTTGGCTTTCTTT
abundance: .; j_gene: TRBJ2-5; d_gene: .; v_gene: TRBV21-1; CDR3aa: CASSKCGLAEQETQYF; CDR3nt: TGTGCCAGCAGCAAATGTGGACTAGCGGAGCAAGAGACCCAGTACTTC
abundance: .; j_gene: TRBJ2-7; d_gene: TRBD2; v_gene: TRBV5-1; CDR3aa: CASSGELLAGDEQYF; CDR3nt: TGCGCCAGCAGCGGAGAGTTGCTAGCGGGAGACGAGCAGTACTTC
abundance: few; j_gene: TRBJ1-1; d_gene: TRBD1; v_gene: TRBV5-1; CDR3aa: CASSLGDSPNTEAFF; CDR3nt: TGCGCCAGCAGCTTGGGGGACAGCCCAAACACTGAAGCTTTCTTT
abundance: .; j_gene: TRBJ2-1; d_gene: .; v_gene: TRBV5-4; CDR3aa: CASSFGGVRPGSYNEQFF; CDR3nt: TGTGCCAGCAGCTTCGGGGGAGTTCGACCGGGCTCCTACAATGAGCAGTTCTTC
abundance: .; j_gene: TRBJ2-7; d_gene: TRBD1; v_gene: TRBV7-2; CDR3aa: CASSFAGTGGAYEQYF; CDR3nt: TGTGCCAGCAGCTTCGCCGGGACAGGGGGTGCCTACGAGCAGTACTTC
abundance: .; j_gene: TRBJ1-1; d_gene: .; v_gene: TRBV6-5; CDR3aa: CASSLGQLGGRAFF; CDR3nt: TGTGCCAGCAGCCTCGGTCAATTGGGAGGGAGAGCTTTCTTT
abundance: .; j_gene: TRBJ2-1; d_gene: TRBD1; v_gene: TRBV9; CDR3aa: CASSARLGDRFNEQFF; CDR3nt: TGTGCCAGCAGCGCCCGCTTAGGGGACAGGTTTAATGAGCAGTTCTTC
abundance: .; j_gene: TRBJ1-2; d_gene: .; v_gene: TRBV5-6; CDR3aa: CASSSTWAPPAF; CDR3nt: TGTGCCAGCAGCTCAACGTGGGCCCCTCCTGCCTTC
abundance: .; j_gene: TRBJ2-5; d_gene: TRBD1; v_gene: TRBV4-1; CDR3aa: CASSHPRGTARETQYF; CDR3nt: TGCGCCAGCAGCCATCCAAGAGGGACAGCCCGAGAGACCCAGTACTTC
abundance: .; j_gene: TRBJ2-1; d_gene: .; v_gene: TRBV29-1; CDR3aa: CSVSRDRTYNEQFF; CDR3nt: TGCAGCGTCTCTCGTGACAGAACCTACAATGAGCAGTTCTTC